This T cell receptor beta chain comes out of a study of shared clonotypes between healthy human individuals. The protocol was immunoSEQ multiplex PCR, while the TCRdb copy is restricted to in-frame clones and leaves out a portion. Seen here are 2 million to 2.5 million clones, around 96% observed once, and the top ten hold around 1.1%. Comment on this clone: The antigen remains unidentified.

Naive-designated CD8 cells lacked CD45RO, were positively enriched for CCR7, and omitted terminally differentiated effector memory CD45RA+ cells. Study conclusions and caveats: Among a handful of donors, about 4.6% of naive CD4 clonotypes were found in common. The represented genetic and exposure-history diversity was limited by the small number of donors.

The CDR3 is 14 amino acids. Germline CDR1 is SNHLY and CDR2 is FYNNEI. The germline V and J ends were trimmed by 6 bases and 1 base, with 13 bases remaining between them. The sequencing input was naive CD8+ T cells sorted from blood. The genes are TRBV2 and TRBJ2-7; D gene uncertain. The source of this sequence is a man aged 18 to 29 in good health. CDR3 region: CASSTPLGSYEQYF. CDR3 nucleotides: TGTGCCAGCAGCACTCCCTTAGGATCCTACGAGCAGTACTTC. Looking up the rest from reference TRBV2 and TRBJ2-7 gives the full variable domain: EPEVTQTPSHQVTQMGQEVILRCVPISNHLYFYWYRQILGQKVEFLVSFYNNEISEKSEIFDDQFSVERPDGSNFTLKIRSTKLEDSAMYFCASSTPLGSYEQYFGPGTRLTVT.